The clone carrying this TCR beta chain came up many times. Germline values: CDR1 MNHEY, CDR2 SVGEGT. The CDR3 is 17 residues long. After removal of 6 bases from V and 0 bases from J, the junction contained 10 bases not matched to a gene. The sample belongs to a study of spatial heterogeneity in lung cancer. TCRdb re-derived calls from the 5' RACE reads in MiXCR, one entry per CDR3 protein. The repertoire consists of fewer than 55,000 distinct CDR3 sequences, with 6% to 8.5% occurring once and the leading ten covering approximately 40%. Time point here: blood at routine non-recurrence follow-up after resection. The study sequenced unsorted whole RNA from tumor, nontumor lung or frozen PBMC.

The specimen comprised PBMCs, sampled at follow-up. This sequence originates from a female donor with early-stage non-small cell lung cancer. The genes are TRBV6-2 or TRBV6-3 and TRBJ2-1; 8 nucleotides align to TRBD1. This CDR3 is CASSPGQVLNSYNEQFF. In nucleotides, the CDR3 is TGTGCCAGCAGCCCGGGACAGGTACTTAACTCCTACAATGAGCAGTTCTTC.